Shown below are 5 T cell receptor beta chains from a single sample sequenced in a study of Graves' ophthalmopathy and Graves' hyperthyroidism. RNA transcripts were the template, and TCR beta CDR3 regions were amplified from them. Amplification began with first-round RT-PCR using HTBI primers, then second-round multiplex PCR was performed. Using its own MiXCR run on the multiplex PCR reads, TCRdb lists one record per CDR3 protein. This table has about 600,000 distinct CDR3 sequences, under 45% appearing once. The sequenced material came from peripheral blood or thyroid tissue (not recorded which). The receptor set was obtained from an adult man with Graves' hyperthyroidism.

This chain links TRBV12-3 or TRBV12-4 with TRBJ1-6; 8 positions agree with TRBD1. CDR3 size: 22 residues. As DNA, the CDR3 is TGTGCTAGTGGTCGACATCTCTTTGGACAGGGCAACGCGAGTTCCTATAATTCACCCCTCCACTTT. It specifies CASGRHLFGQGNASSYNSPLHF.

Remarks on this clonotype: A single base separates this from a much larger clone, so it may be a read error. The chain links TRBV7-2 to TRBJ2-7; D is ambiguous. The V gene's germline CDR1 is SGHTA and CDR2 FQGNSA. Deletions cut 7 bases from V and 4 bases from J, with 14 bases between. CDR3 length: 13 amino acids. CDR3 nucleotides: TGTGCCAGCAACTCCCGGTCGGGTTACGAGCAGTACTTC. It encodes CASNSRSGYEQYF.

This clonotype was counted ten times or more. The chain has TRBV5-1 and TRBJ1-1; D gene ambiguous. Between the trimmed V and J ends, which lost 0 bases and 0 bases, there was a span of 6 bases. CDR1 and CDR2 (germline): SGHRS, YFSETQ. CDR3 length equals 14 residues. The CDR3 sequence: CASSLDNMNTEAFF. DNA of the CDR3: TGCGCCAGCAGCTTGGACAACATGAACACTGAAGCTTTCTTT.

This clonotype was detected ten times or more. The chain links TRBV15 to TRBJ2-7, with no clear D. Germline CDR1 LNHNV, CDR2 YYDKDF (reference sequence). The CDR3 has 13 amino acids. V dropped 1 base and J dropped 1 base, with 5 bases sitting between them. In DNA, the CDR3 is TGTGCCACCAGCAGAGTCCCATCCTACGAGCAGTACTTC. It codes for CATSRVPSYEQYF.

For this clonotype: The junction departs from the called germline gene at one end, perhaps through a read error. In DNA, the CDR3 is TGTAGCGTTGGTCAGGGGAACTACGAGCAGTACTTC. Its translation: CSVGQGNYEQYF. V and J are TRBV29-1 and TRBJ2-7; D possibly corresponds to TRBD1 (6 bases). This CDR3 is built from 12 residues. The germline CDR1 and CDR2 sequences are SQVTM and ANQGSEA.